Listed here are 21 T cell receptor beta chains from one sample, sequenced in a study of blood T cell repertoires in COVID-19. The method was immunoSEQ multiplex PCR; TCRdb's version includes in-frame clones alone and lacks a portion of them. This table has 200,000 to 250,000 clones, 75% to 90% appearing once. Source material: PBMCs or T cells enriched from blood (not recorded which). These receptors all come from a woman in her 30s who had been exposed to COVID-19.

This clone was seen more than once but under ten times. V gene TRBV2 combines with J gene TRBJ1-1; D gene ambiguous. The CDR3 length is 15 residues. V gave up 3 bases and J gave up 0 bases, with 11 bases separating them. Germline V lookup: CDR1 SNHLY, CDR2 FYNNEI. In DNA form, the CDR3 reads TGTGCCAGCAGTGATACCCGAGCCATGAACACTGAAGCTTTCTTT. As protein: CASSDTRAMNTEAFF.

V and J are TRBV5-1 and TRBJ2-6, with unresolved D. The CDR3 has 16 amino acids. Germline-derived CDR1 and CDR2 are SGHRS and YFSETQ. Between the trimmed V and J ends, which lost 5 bases and 0 bases, there was a span of 12 bases. CDR3 amino acids: CASSFQTGSGANVLTF. The CDR3 bases are TGCGCCAGCAGTTTCCAGACGGGCTCTGGGGCCAACGTCCTGACTTTC.

The genes are TRBV5-5 and TRBJ2-3, with D possibly being TRBD2 (5 bases). CDR3 size: 14 residues. Trimming cost V 0 bases and J 5 bases, with 10 bases left between them. The V gene's germline CDR1 is SGHKS and CDR2 YYEKEE (reference sequence). CDR3 nucleotide sequence: TGTGCCAGCAGCTTGGAACTAGTGCAAGATACGCAGTATTTT. This codes for CASSLELVQDTQYF.

This clone was seen once. V and J are TRBV3-1 (or the pseudogene TRBV3-2) and TRBJ2-3, with 15 bases aligning to TRBD2. The CDR3 loop spans 17 amino acids. CDR1 LGHDT and CDR2 YNNKEL come from the germline V gene (reference sequence). Losses at the gene ends were 5 bases for V and 2 bases for J; bases not matched to a gene: 5. CDR3 sequence (DNA): TGTGCCAGCAGCTTCAGGACTAGCGGGAGGGCCACAGATACGCAGTATTTT. Protein sequence: CASSFRTSGRATDTQYF.

The chain joins TRBV5-1 to TRBJ1-2, with a possible D match to TRBD1 (5 bases). CDR3 size: 13 residues. Looked up from germline, CDR1 is SGHRS and CDR2 is YFSETQ. Trimming removed 3 bases at V and 4 bases at J, with 10 bases between. CDR3 in DNA: TGCGCCAGCAGCTCGGAAGGGGTCTATGGCTACACCTTC. This translates into CASSSEGVYGYTF. The variable domain in full, completed from reference TRBV5-1 and TRBJ1-2, reads KAGVTQTPRYLIKTRGQQVTLSCSPISGHRSVSWYQQTPGQGLQFLFEYFSETQRNKGNFPGRFSGRQFSNSRSEMNVSTLELGDSALYLCASSSEGVYGYTFGSGTRLTVV.

This clone came up once. The chain joins TRBV4-1 to TRBJ2-7; no firm D call. Germline CDR1 is MGHRA and CDR2 is YSYEKL. Trimming cost V 0 bases and J 5 bases, with 11 bases left between them. The CDR3 totals 14 residues. The CDR3 sequence is CASSQDEVRHEQYF. The CDR3 DNA follows: TGCGCCAGCAGCCAAGATGAGGTGAGACACGAGCAGTACTTC.

V gene TRBV20-1 combines with J gene TRBJ1-2, with D uncertain. The CDR3 extends over 10 amino acids. Germline V CDR1 and CDR2: DFQATT, SNEGSKA (reference sequence). V dropped 6 bases and J dropped 7 bases, with 9 bases sitting between them. The CDR3 is CSAPVAGYTF. The DNA of the CDR3 is TGCAGTGCCCCTGTAGCTGGCTACACCTTC.

In this sample, this clone turned up once. The chain joins TRBV5-4 to TRBJ1-1; D not resolved. The germline CDR1 and CDR2 sequences are SGHNT and YYREEE (reference sequence). The CDR3 totals 15 residues. Deletions cut 0 bases from V and 0 bases from J, with 9 bases between. The CDR3 sequence: CASSLVDTVNTEAFF. The CDR3 DNA reads TGTGCCAGCAGCTTGGTTGACACCGTGAACACTGAAGCTTTCTTT.

V and J are TRBV27 and TRBJ2-5; D might be TRBD1 (6 bases). Germline CDR1 MNHEY, CDR2 SMNVEV (reference sequence). Trimming cost V 2 bases and J 4 bases, with 8 bases left between them. The CDR3 has 13 amino acids. CDR3 residues: CASSLEQGETQYF. The CDR3 coding sequence is TGTGCCAGCAGTTTAGAACAGGGAGAGACCCAGTACTTC.

The V gene is TRBV5-1, the J gene TRBJ2-5, with D tentatively TRBD2 (5 bases). CDR1 SGHRS and CDR2 YFSETQ come from the germline V gene. The CDR3 covers 14 residues. With 4 bases removed from V and 2 bases from J, the gap between germline ends came to 12 bases. The CDR3 sequence is CASSPPGLQETQYF. As DNA, the CDR3 is TGCGCCAGCAGCCCTCCGGGGTTACAAGAGACCCAGTACTTC.

This chain joins TRBV27 and TRBJ2-3, with 7 bases aligning to TRBD2. The CDR3 sequence is 16 residues long. Losses at the gene ends were 1 base for V and 1 base for J; bases not matched to a gene: 5. The germline gives CDR1 MNHEY, CDR2 SMNVEV (reference sequence). The CDR3 loop reads CASSLFWLAGTDTQYF. In nucleotides, the CDR3 is TGTGCCAGCAGTTTATTTTGGCTAGCGGGCACAGATACGCAGTATTTT.

The rearrangement uses TRBV7-3 and TRBJ2-6; maybe TRBD2 (6 bases). The CDR3 consists of 19 residues. V was pared by 6 bases and J by 3 bases, with 24 bases between. Germline V gene data show CDR1 as SGHTA and CDR2 as FQGTGA. This CDR3 reads CASSSPPGDPARGANVLTF. Here the CDR3 DNA reads TGTGCCAGCAGTTCTCCGCCGGGGGACCCGGCCCGTGGGGCCAACGTCCTGACTTTC.

The V and J genes are TRBV30 and TRBJ1-2; D is perhaps TRBD1 (6 bases). V was pared by 8 bases and J by 1 base, with 14 bases between. Germline V lookup: CDR1 GTSNPN, CDR2 SVGIG (reference sequence). The CDR3 runs to 13 residues. The CDR3 DNA reads TGTGCCGGACAGACGGATTTTAACTATGGCTACACCTTC. It encodes CAGQTDFNYGYTF.

J is TRBJ2-5 and V is TRBV2; 9 bases are a match to TRBD2. The germline CDR1 and CDR2 sequences are SNHLY and FYNNEI. V shed 6 bases, J shed 4 bases, and the junction held 6 bases outside the gene matches. The CDR3 is 14 amino acids. The CDR3 reads CASRVTSGRETQYF. The CDR3 DNA follows: TGTGCCAGCAGAGTGACTAGCGGCAGAGAGACCCAGTACTTC. The entire variable domain, with the rest obtained from reference TRBV2 and TRBJ2-5, is as follows: EPEVTQTPSHQVTQMGQEVILRCVPISNHLYFYWYRQILGQKVEFLVSFYNNEISEKSEIFDDQFSVERPDGSNFTLKIRSTKLEDSAMYFCASRVTSGRETQYFGPGTRLLVL.

The rearrangement joins TRBV30 to TRBJ1-1, with TRBD1 matching over 11 bases. Germline V gene lookup returns CDR1 GTSNPN and CDR2 SVGIG (reference sequence). Trimming took 3 bases from V and 11 from J; bases not matched to a gene: 14. The CDR3 contains 15 residues. Here the CDR3 reads CAWRNRDRGIFGAFF. The CDR3 nucleotides read TGTGCCTGGAGAAACCGGGACAGGGGGATCTTTGGCGCTTTCTTT.

The chain carries TRBV3-1 (or the pseudogene TRBV3-2) and TRBJ2-7, with 7 bases that match TRBD2. CDR1 is LGHDT and CDR2 is YNNKEL in the germline V gene (reference sequence). The V segment lost 4 bases and the J segment 0 bases; nucleotides outside the gene matches: 6. This CDR3 has 15 residues. This CDR3 is CASSPGRGLSYEQYF. The DNA of the CDR3 is TGTGCCAGCAGCCCGGGGAGGGGTCTCTCCTACGAGCAGTACTTC.

For the CDR3, the DNA is TGTGCCAGCAGCTTAGCGCTAGGAACACGTGCTAACTATGGCTACACCTTC. It yields the protein CASSLALGTRANYGYTF. This chain links TRBV7-9 with TRBJ1-2; D is undetermined. The germline V gene has CDR1 SEHNR and CDR2 FQNEAQ (reference sequence). V was pared by 0 bases and J by 0 bases, with 14 bases between. This CDR3 is built from 17 residues.

This clone was seen a few times. A junction boundary mismatches the germline segment, possibly from a read error. The chain carries TRBV7-7 and TRBJ2-1; tentatively, D is TRBD2 (6 bases). This CDR3 has 15 residues. Germline V gene lookup returns CDR1 SSHAT and CDR2 FNYEAQ (reference sequence). CDR3 bases: TGTGCTAGCAGCCCCCTGGCGTACCAGCGGGATGAGCAGTTCTTC. Protein sequence: CASSPLAYQRDEQFF.

The chain is built from TRBV7-6 and TRBJ2-5; 8 bases agree with TRBD2. CDR1 is SGHVS and CDR2 is FNYEAQ in the germline V gene. This CDR3 is built from 15 residues. The V and J ends lost 1 base and 4 bases, in that order; junction bases with no gene match: 5. The CDR3 region is CASSLGGSGIETQYF. Here the CDR3 DNA reads TGTGCCAGCAGCTTAGGGGGTAGCGGGATAGAGACCCAGTACTTC.

CDR3 protein: CASSQGDRGSTDTQYF. DNA for the CDR3: TGCGCCAGCAGCCAAGGGGACAGGGGGTCGACAGATACGCAGTATTTT. J is TRBJ2-3 and V is TRBV4-1; 11 positions match TRBD1. This CDR3 has 16 amino acids. Germline V gene data show CDR1 as MGHRA and CDR2 as YSYEKL. The V segment lost 1 base and the J segment 3 bases; nucleotides outside the gene matches: 3.

The gene calls are TRBV19 and TRBJ1-2; tentatively, D is TRBD1 (5 bases). Germline V CDR1 and CDR2: LNHDA, SQIVND (reference sequence). V lost 11 bases and J 6 bases, leaving 19 bases between the germline ends. CDR3 length: 13 residues. CDR3 nucleotides: TGTGCCTGCGACTCAGGGAAAGGGAATGGCTACACCTTC. Its translation: CACDSGKGNGYTF.